The entry below describes one T cell receptor (beta chain). The sample is drawn from a study of blood T cell repertoires in COVID-19. Seattle patient enrollment occurred during active infection, with longitudinal follow-up thereafter. TCRdb keeps only in-frame clones here, not all; method: immunoSEQ multiplex PCR. The sample holds about 240,000 clones, approximately 85% seen once. The specimen sequenced was peripheral blood. The clonotype was recovered from a man aged 45-65 years with COVID-19, enrolled during active disease.

The CDR3 nucleotides read TGTGCCACCAGTCAACGGACAGGGAACTATGGCTACACCTTC. Amino acid sequence: CATSQRTGNYGYTF. This sequence joins TRBV24-1 and TRBJ1-2, with TRBD1 matching 8 bases. The CDR3 is made up of 14 amino acids. The germline V gene encodes CDR1 KGHDR and CDR2 SFDVKD. V lost 6 bases to trimming and J lost 2 bases; unmatched junction nucleotides: 4.